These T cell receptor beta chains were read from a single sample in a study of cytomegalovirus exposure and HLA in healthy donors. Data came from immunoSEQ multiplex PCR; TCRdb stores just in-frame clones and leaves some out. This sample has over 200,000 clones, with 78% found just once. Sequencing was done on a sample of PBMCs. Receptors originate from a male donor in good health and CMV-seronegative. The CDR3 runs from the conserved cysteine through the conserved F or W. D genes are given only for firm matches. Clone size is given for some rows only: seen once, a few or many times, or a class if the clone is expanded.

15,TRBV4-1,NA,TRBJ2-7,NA,TGCGCCAGCAGCCCCCTACGGACAGCGTCAGACGAGCAGTACTTC,CASSPLRTASDEQYF
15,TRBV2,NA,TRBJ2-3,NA,TGTGCCAGCAGTGGATGGAAGGCGGGGACAGATACGCAGTATTTT,CASSGWKAGTDTQYF
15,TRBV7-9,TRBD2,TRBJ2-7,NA,TGTGCCAGCAGCTTAGGGACTAGCGGACCCTACGAGCAGTACTTC,CASSLGTSGPYEQYF
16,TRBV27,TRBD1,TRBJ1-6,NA,TGTGCCAGCAGTCTCAACCCCGGGACAGTTAATTCACCCCTCCACTTT,CASSLNPGTVNSPLHF
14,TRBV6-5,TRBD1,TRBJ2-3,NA,TGTGCCAGCAGGGGGACAGCTAGCACAGATACGCAGTATTTT,CASRGTASTDTQYF
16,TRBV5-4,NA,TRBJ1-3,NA,TGTGCCAGCAGCTTGCGGGCCCAGGGCCCCGGAAACACCATATATTTT,CASSLRAQGPGNTIYF
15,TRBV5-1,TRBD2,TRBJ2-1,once,TGCGCCAGCAGCTTGGGGACTAGCGGGCGAGATGAGCAGTTCTTC,CASSLGTSGRDEQFF
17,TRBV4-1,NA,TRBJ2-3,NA,TGCGCCAGCAGCCAAGAAGGGAGCCAGTCATGGACAGATACGCAGTATTTT,CASSQEGSQSWTDTQYF
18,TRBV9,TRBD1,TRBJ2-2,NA,TGTGCCAGCAGCGCCACTTCGACAGGGAATATCCGGCCTGGGGAGCTGTTTTTT,CASSATSTGNIRPGELFF
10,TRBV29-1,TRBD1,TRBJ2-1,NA,TGCAGCGTTGCCAGGGGGGAGCAGTTCTTC,CSVARGEQFF
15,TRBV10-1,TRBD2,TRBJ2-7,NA,TGCGCCAGCAGTGAGCAAGCGGGAGGGCTCAGCGAGCAGTACTTC,CASSEQAGGLSEQYF
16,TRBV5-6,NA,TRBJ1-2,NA,TGTGCCAGCAGCCCAGAAGGTACAGGGAAGTTCTATGGCTACACCTTC,CASSPEGTGKFYGYTF
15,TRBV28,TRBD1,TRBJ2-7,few,TGTGCCAGCAGTTTAAGGGCAGGGGGTGGACACGAGCAGTACTTC,CASSLRAGGGHEQYF
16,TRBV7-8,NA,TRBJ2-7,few,TGTGCCAGCAGCTTAGGGCTAGCGAGTTCAACCTACGAGCAGTACTTC,CASSLGLASSTYEQYF
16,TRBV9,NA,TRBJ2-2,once,TGTGCCAGCAGCGTAGCTGGACGGGAGAACACCGGGGAGCTGTTTTTT,CASSVAGRENTGELFF
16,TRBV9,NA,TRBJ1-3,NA,TGTGCCAGCAGCGCTACTACAGGGAAGGCCGGGAACACCATATATTTT,CASSATTGKAGNTIYF
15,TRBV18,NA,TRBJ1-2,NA,TGTGCCAGCTCACCACCGGAGATAAGTCGCTATGGCTACACCTTC,CASSPPEISRYGYTF
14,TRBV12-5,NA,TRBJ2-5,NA,TGTGCTAGTGCTTTCGGGACGGGGAGGGAGACCCAGTACTTC,CASAFGTGRETQYF
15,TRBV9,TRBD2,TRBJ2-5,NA,TGTGCCAGCAGCGTAAGCGGGAGTGGGGGAGAGACCCAGTACTTC,CASSVSGSGGETQYF
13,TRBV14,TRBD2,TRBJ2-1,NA,TGTGCCAGCAGCCAGGGACTAGCGGGGCGGTCGTTCTTC,CASSQGLAGRSFF
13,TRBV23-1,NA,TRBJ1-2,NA,TGCGCCAGCAGTCTACAAAGGGGCAGTGTCTACACCTTC,CASSLQRGSVYTF
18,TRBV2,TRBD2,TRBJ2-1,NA,TGTGCCAGCAGTGAAACTAGCGGGAGACGGGCGGGCGGTAATGAGCAGTTCTTC,CASSETSGRRAGGNEQFF
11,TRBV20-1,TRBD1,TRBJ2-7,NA,TGCAGTTTTGGACAGGGCTACGAGCAGTACTTC,CSFGQGYEQYF
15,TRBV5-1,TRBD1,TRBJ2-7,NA,TGCGCCAGCAGCCCTAGGACAGGAGAATCCTACGAGCAGTACTTC,CASSPRTGESYEQYF
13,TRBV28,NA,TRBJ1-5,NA,TGTGCCAGCAGTCTCTATAGCAATCAGCCCCAGCATTTT,CASSLYSNQPQHF
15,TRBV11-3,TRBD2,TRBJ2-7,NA,TGTGCCAGCAGCTTATTGGCGGGAGAAAGGTACGAGCAGTACTTC,CASSLLAGERYEQYF
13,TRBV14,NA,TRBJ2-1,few,TGTGCCAGCAGCCAAAGACTAACCAATGAGCAGTTCTTC,CASSQRLTNEQFF
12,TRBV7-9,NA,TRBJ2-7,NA,TGTTCCAGCAGCTTATTAGACTACGAGCAGTACTTC,CSSSLLDYEQYF
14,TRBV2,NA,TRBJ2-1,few,TGTGCCAGCTCCGGGACTCCCTCCGGCAATGAGCAGTTCTTC,CASSGTPSGNEQFF
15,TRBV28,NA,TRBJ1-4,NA,TGTGCCAGCAGGGGGGGGACGGTAGATAATGAAAAACTGTTTTTT,CASRGGTVDNEKLFF
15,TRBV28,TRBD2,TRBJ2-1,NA,TGTGCCAGCACGATAGCGGGAGCTTCCTACAATGAGCAGTTCTTC,CASTIAGASYNEQFF
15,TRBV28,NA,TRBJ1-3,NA,TGTGCCAGCAGTTTAGACAGTATCTCTGGAAACACCATATATTTT,CASSLDSISGNTIYF
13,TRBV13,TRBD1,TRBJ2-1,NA,TGTGCCAGCAGCTTAGTACAGGGGAATGAGCAGTTCTTC,CASSLVQGNEQFF
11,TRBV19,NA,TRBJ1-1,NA,TGTGCCAGTAGTCCATCCACTGAAGCTTTCTTT,CASSPSTEAFF
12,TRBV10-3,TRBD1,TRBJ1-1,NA,TGTGCCATCAGTGAAAGGGGGCTGGAAGCTTTCTTT,CAISERGLEAFF
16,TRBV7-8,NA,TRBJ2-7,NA,TGTGCCAGCAGCTTAGTAGCTTGGGGTTGGGGAGACGAGCAGTACTTC,CASSLVAWGWGDEQYF
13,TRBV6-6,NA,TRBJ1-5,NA,TGTGCCAGCAAAGAGGCAGCGTCGGGTCCCCAGCATTTT,CASKEAASGPQHF
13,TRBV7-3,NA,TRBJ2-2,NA,TGTGCCAGCAGCTTATTAACTGCCGGGGAGCTGTTTTTT,CASSLLTAGELFF
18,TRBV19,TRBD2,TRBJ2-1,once,TGTGCCACCCACCCGACAGGGGGACTAGCGGGAGCTTACAATGAGCAGTTCTTC,CATHPTGGLAGAYNEQFF
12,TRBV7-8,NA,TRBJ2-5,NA,TGTGCCAGCAGCTTCCAGGGTGGAACCCAGTACTTC,CASSFQGGTQYF
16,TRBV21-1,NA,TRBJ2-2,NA,TGTGCCAGCAGCACCGGTCAGGGGACCCACACCGGGGAGCTGTTTTTT,CASSTGQGTHTGELFF
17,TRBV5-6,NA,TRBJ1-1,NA,TGTGCCAGCAGCTTGGGCGGCAGGGCCCACATGAACACTGAAGCTTTCTTT,CASSLGGRAHMNTEAFF
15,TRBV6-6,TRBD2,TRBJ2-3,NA,TGTGCCAGCAGTCGTGGGACTAGGATCACAGATACGCAGTATTTT,CASSRGTRITDTQYF